The 29 T cell receptor beta chains below all came from one sample that was sequenced in a study of cytomegalovirus exposure and HLA in healthy donors. The PCR employed 60 Vbeta primers together with 13 Jbeta primers. Profiled with immunoSEQ multiplex PCR; TCRdb holds only in-frame clones, not every one. Found here are about 190,000 clones, around 79% of them singletons; the top ten hold 1.6%. What was sequenced was PBMCs. These receptor sequences come from a woman in her late teens or twenties in good health and CMV-seronegative.

The rearrangement uses TRBV6-1 and TRBJ2-3; possibly TRBD1 for D (5 bases). The CDR3 is made up of 14 amino acids. V lost 7 bases to trimming and J lost 0 bases, with 11 bases between them. Germline values: CDR1 MNHNS, CDR2 SASEGT. The CDR3 sequence is CASKRQSSTDTQYF. DNA of the CDR3: TGTGCCAGCAAACGACAGTCTAGCACAGATACGCAGTATTTT.

About this clone itself: The sample carries other DNA sequences with the same CDR3. V is TRBV5-1 and J is TRBJ1-5, with D possibly matching TRBD1 (5 bases). Germline CDR1 is SGHRS and CDR2 is YFSETQ. Trimming cost V 4 bases and J 5 bases, with 13 bases left between them. The CDR3 runs 14 residues. The chain's CDR3 is CASSSGTEDQPQHF. Written as DNA, the CDR3 is TGCGCCAGCAGCAGCGGGACGGAGGATCAGCCCCAGCATTTT.

The chain has TRBV4-2 and TRBJ2-7; 11 positions agree with TRBD2. This CDR3 has 18 amino acids. The V segment lost 0 bases and the J segment 0 bases; nucleotides outside the gene matches: 7. CDR1 and CDR2 from the germline V gene are LGHNA and YNFKEQ. The CDR3 DNA reads TGTGCCAGCAGCCAAGATTTGGCTAGCGGGGGGCCCTCCTACGAGCAGTACTTC. Residues: CASSQDLASGGPSYEQYF.

The gene calls are TRBV28 and TRBJ1-2, with D unclear. The V and J ends lost 7 bases and 9 bases respectively, with 12 bases between them. This CDR3 is built from 11 residues. Looked up from germline, CDR1 is MDHEN and CDR2 is SYDVKM. The CDR3 is CASTRGQSYTF. The CDR3 region has the DNA TGTGCCAGCACCCGAGGGCAGAGCTACACCTTC.

V and J are TRBV7-2 and TRBJ2-7; possible D gene TRBD1, 6 bases. The V end lost 4 bases, the J end lost 0 bases, and 13 bases lay between the germline ends. The CDR3 loop spans 15 amino acids. Looked up from germline, CDR1 is SGHTA and CDR2 is FQGNSA. This CDR3 is CASSSGGGFSYEQYF. For the CDR3, the DNA is TGTGCCAGCAGCTCTGGGGGCGGGTTCTCCTACGAGCAGTACTTC.

The chain carries TRBV6-4 and TRBJ2-7; D might be TRBD2 (6 bases). The CDR3 runs to 15 residues. The germline V gene has CDR1 MRHNA and CDR2 SNTAGT. V lost 2 bases to trimming and J lost 6 bases, with 17 bases between them. CDR3 in DNA: TGTGCCAGCAGTGACCCGACTAGGGCTACCGCCGAGCAGTACTTC. This translates into CASSDPTRATAEQYF.

This chain uses TRBV5-1 with TRBJ1-6; D uncertain. CDR3 length: 16 amino acids. CDR1 is SGHRS, CDR2 YFSETQ, per germline. Trimming shortened V by 0 bases and J by 0 bases, and 7 bases separated the two germline ends. DNA for the CDR3: TGCGCCAGCAGCTTGGGCGGGAGCTCCTATAATTCACCCCTCCACTTT. It encodes CASSLGGSSYNSPLHF.

V gene TRBV25-1 combines with J gene TRBJ1-1; TRBD1 is a possible D gene (6 bases). The V gene lost 6 bases and the J gene lost 0 bases, with 11 bases spanning the gap. The length of the CDR3 is 14 residues. The germline V gene encodes CDR1 MGHDK and CDR2 SYGVNS. CDR3 DNA: TGTGCCAGCAGGCAAACAGGGTTGAACACTGAAGCTTTCTTT. Its translation is CASRQTGLNTEAFF.

This clone was seen just once. The V call is TRBV7-6, the J call TRBJ1-1; TRBD1 aligns across 10 bases. CDR1 is SGHVS, CDR2 FNYEAQ, per germline. J was trimmed by 6 bases and V by 5 bases; bases with no gene match: 9. The CDR3 spans 15 residues. The CDR3 here is CASSPQPTGGSEAFF. In DNA form, the CDR3 reads TGTGCCAGCAGCCCACAGCCGACAGGGGGCTCTGAAGCTTTCTTT.

The chain employs TRBV2 and TRBJ2-1; TRBD2 matches at 7 bases. This CDR3 is 17 amino acids long. Germline V gives CDR1 SNHLY, CDR2 FYNNEI. The junction had 8 bases not matched to a gene; V was cut back by 3 bases and J by 0 bases. CDR3 sequence: CASSDGNGGSSYNEQFF. Written as DNA, the CDR3 is TGTGCCAGCAGTGATGGGAATGGCGGGAGCTCCTACAATGAGCAGTTCTTC.

This clone was seen just once. The chain uses TRBV27 and TRBJ1-1; 10 bases fit TRBD1. CDR1 and CDR2 (germline): MNHEY, SMNVEV (reference sequence). Trimming at V came to 0 bases and at J to 4 bases, leaving 2 bases not matched to a gene. CDR3 length equals 15 residues. The chain's CDR3 is CASSLSGQGITEAFF. CDR3 in DNA: TGTGCCAGCAGTTTATCGGGACAGGGGATCACTGAAGCTTTCTTT.

This chain uses TRBV7-9 with TRBJ2-7; 11 bases agree with TRBD2. This CDR3 region has 15 residues. Germline V lookup: CDR1 SEHNR, CDR2 FQNEAQ (reference sequence). The V gene end was trimmed by 5 bases and the J gene end by 3 bases; junction bases not matched to a gene: 6. For the CDR3, the DNA is TGTGCCAGCAGCCCACAACTAGCGGGGGTCTACGAGCAGTACTTC. Protein product: CASSPQLAGVYEQYF. The full variable domain, with the rest looked up from reference TRBV7-9 and TRBJ2-7, is DTGVSQNPRHKITKRGQNVTFRCDPISEHNRLYWYRQTLGQGPEFLTYFQNEAQLEKSRLLSDRFSAERPKGSFSTLEIQRTEQGDSAMYLCASSPQLAGVYEQYFGPGTRLTVT.

V is TRBV5-1 and J is TRBJ2-3; 12 nucleotides line up with TRBD2. This CDR3 is 16 amino acids long. The germline CDR1 and CDR2 sequences are SGHRS and YFSETQ. V shed 4 bases, J shed 2 bases, and the junction held 5 bases outside the gene matches. CDR3 region: CASSPGLAGPTDTQYF. CDR3 in DNA: TGCGCCAGCAGCCCAGGACTAGCGGGACCCACAGATACGCAGTATTTT.

The CDR3, as DNA: TGCAGTGCCAGCAGGGTCTACGAGCAGTACTTC. This codes for CSASRVYEQYF. This rearrangement joins TRBV20-1 to TRBJ2-7, with D perhaps TRBD1 (5 bases). Germline loops: CDR1 DFQATT, CDR2 SNEGSKA (reference sequence). V lost 6 bases and J 3 bases, leaving 9 bases between the germline ends. The CDR3 has 11 residues.

CDR3 coding DNA: TGTGCCAGCAGCTTGACTGGGACATCGATACTAAAAAGCACAGATACGCAGTATTTT. Translation gives CASSLTGTSILKSTDTQYF. The chain couples TRBV7-9 to TRBJ2-3, with D tentatively TRBD1 (6 bases). V dropped 3 bases and J dropped 0 bases, with 22 bases sitting between them. Germline values: CDR1 SEHNR, CDR2 FQNEAQ (reference sequence). The length of the CDR3 is 19 residues.

The chain combines TRBV6-6 with TRBJ2-7, with 9 bases that match TRBD1. There are 13 residues in the CDR3. The trim removed 7 bases at V and 4 bases at J, leaving 5 bases unmatched. Per germline, CDR1 MNHNY and CDR2 SVGAGI (reference sequence). Written as DNA, the CDR3 is TGTGCCAGCATGGAACAGGGGGCATACGAGCAGTACTTC. The encoded protein is CASMEQGAYEQYF.

Concerning this clone itself: Different DNA sequences within this sample yield the same CDR3. V gene TRBV5-1 combines with J gene TRBJ1-2; 7 positions agree with TRBD1. Germline V lookup: CDR1 SGHRS, CDR2 YFSETQ. Trimming at V came to 4 bases and at J to 5 bases, leaving 8 bases not matched to a gene. The length of the CDR3 is 14 residues. The CDR3 sequence: CASSRTGSDYGYTF. The CDR3 nucleotides are TGCGCCAGCAGCAGGACAGGCTCTGATTATGGCTACACCTTC.

The chain recombines TRBV11-1 with TRBJ2-6, with a possible D match to TRBD1 (5 bases). Germline CDR1 and CDR2: SGHAT and FQDESV (reference sequence). This CDR3 contains 16 residues. The ends were cut back, 5 bases at V and 1 base at J, with 12 bases in the middle. CDR3 sequence reads: CASSRSQGSGANVLTF. Here the CDR3 DNA reads TGTGCCAGCAGCCGATCCCAGGGTTCTGGGGCCAACGTCCTGACTTTC.

The J gene is TRBJ2-7, the V gene TRBV6-5, with TRBD2 matching over 10 bases. Germline V gives CDR1 MNHEY, CDR2 SVGAGI. Unmatched junction bases numbered 8, after V lost 6 bases and J lost 3 bases. The CDR3 sequence is 15 residues long. The CDR3 nucleotides read TGTGCCAGCAGGGGCATCTCTAGCGGGAGCTACGAGCAGTACTTC. Amino acids: CASRGISSGSYEQYF.

This clone occurred once. The chain links TRBV9 to TRBJ1-1; 8 bases agree with TRBD1. The CDR3 runs 14 residues. The V and J ends lost 4 bases and 5 bases, in that order; junction bases with no gene match: 7. Germline CDR1 is SGDLS and CDR2 is YYNGEE. The CDR3 DNA is TGTGCCAGCAGCCCGAGTACAGGGGGTACTGAAGCTTTCTTT. This encodes CASSPSTGGTEAFF.

On this clone itself: Other DNA variants within this sample encode the same CDR3. CDR3 in DNA: TGTGCCAGCAGCTTAACCCGCGACTCCTACGAGCAGTACTTC. Its translation: CASSLTRDSYEQYF. The rearrangement links TRBV7-3 to TRBJ2-7, with unresolved D. The CDR3 covers 14 residues. Germline CDR1 is SGHTA and CDR2 is FQGTGA. Trimming removed 0 bases at V and 0 bases at J, with 6 bases between.

The count of this clone is one. This chain connects TRBV21-1 to TRBJ2-3; TRBD2 is the table's D call and was not checked against the DNA. TRBV21-1 is noted as a pseudogene. CDR3 length equals 16 residues. The CDR3 sequence is CASSKGPRGGDQGEYF. The CDR3 DNA is TGTGCCAGCAGCAAAGGCCCTCGGGGGGGGGATCAGGGAGAGTATTTT.

DNA for the CDR3: TGTGCCATCAGTGAAAGGGGGAACACTGAAGCTTTCTTT. It is translated as CAISERGNTEAFF. This chain joins TRBV10-3 and TRBJ1-1, with D possibly being TRBD1 (5 bases). Looked up from germline, CDR1 is ENHRY and CDR2 is SYGVKD. The germline V and J ends were trimmed by 3 bases and 1 base, with 6 bases remaining between them. CDR3 length equals 13 residues.

This chain uses TRBV18 with TRBJ1-5, with D tentatively TRBD1 (5 bases). The CDR3 contains 13 residues. CDR1 and CDR2 from the germline V gene are KGHSH and LQKENI. Trimming took 3 bases from V and 9 from J, leaving 12 bases between them. As DNA, the CDR3 is TGTGCCAGCTCACCTAACGATAGGGGGCCCCAGCATTTT. Protein: CASSPNDRGPQHF.

V usage is TRBV30 and J usage is TRBJ1-1, with TRBD1 as a possible D gene (5 bases). The CDR3 runs 14 residues. Per germline, CDR1 GTSNPN and CDR2 SVGIG (reference sequence). V was trimmed by 1 base and J by 1 base, leaving 10 bases between them. The CDR3 spells CAWSGGGRNTEAFF. DNA for the CDR3: TGTGCCTGGAGTGGGGGGGGGAGGAACACTGAAGCTTTCTTT.

V usage is TRBV9 and J usage is TRBJ2-1, with a possible D match to TRBD2 (7 bases). The CDR3 runs 15 residues. The V gene's germline CDR1 is SGDLS and CDR2 YYNGEE. Trimming cost V 1 base and J 1 base, with 9 bases left between them. The CDR3: CASSVRGGSYNEQFF. CDR3 coding DNA: TGTGCCAGCAGCGTAAGGGGGGGGTCCTACAATGAGCAGTTCTTC.

The chain carries TRBV19 and TRBJ1-1; 10 bases fit TRBD1. J was trimmed by 5 bases and V by 2 bases; bases with no gene match: 5. The germline V gene has CDR1 LNHDA and CDR2 SQIVND (reference sequence). The CDR3 covers 15 residues. CDR3 in DNA: TGTGCCAGTAGTATATCCCGGACAGGGGGAACTGAAGCTTTCTTT. Translated: CASSISRTGGTEAFF.

This clone was observed a single time. The chain employs TRBV5-1 and TRBJ1-1; no clear D. This CDR3 comprises 12 residues. The V gene lost 2 bases and the J gene lost 6 bases, with 8 bases spanning the gap. Germline assignment: CDR1 SGHRS and CDR2 YFSETQ. CDR3 coding DNA: TGCGCCAGCAGCTTTGAGGGCGCTGAAGCTTTCTTT. Protein sequence: CASSFEGAEAFF. The whole variable domain, filled in from reference TRBV5-1 and TRBJ1-1, reads KAGVTQTPRYLIKTRGQQVTLSCSPISGHRSVSWYQQTPGQGLQFLFEYFSETQRNKGNFPGRFSGRQFSNSRSEMNVSTLELGDSALYLCASSFEGAEAFFGQGTRLTVV.

This clone showed up just a few times. V usage is TRBV7-9 and J usage is TRBJ2-2; 7 bases map to TRBD2. The V gene's germline CDR1 is SEHNR and CDR2 FQNEAQ (reference sequence). J was trimmed by 3 bases and V by 5 bases; bases with no gene match: 9. The CDR3 runs to 16 residues. In nucleotides, the CDR3 is TGTGCCAGCAGCACCCTCGGGGAGGGACACACCGGGGAGCTGTTTTTT. Its protein is CASSTLGEGHTGELFF.